A single sample is the source of the 14 T cell receptor beta chains below, sequenced in a study of cytomegalovirus exposure and HLA in healthy donors. PCR amplification relied on 60 Vbeta primers (plus 13 Jbeta primers). Only in-frame clones appear in the TCRdb table, and some are missing; sequencing was by immunoSEQ multiplex PCR. The table has about 210,000 clones, over 75% seen once. Sequenced sample: PBMCs. The receptors here all came from a woman in her 50s in good health and CMV-seropositive.

This clone appeared a single time. The chain uses TRBV6-6 and TRBJ1-1; TRBD1 matches 7 bases. V shed 6 bases, J shed 7 bases, and the junction held 5 bases outside the gene matches. The CDR3 is 12 amino acids. CDR1 is MNHNY, CDR2 SVGAGI, per germline (reference sequence). The CDR3 nucleotides read TGTGCCAGCAGGACGGGGACAGTTGAAGCTTTCTTT. This translates into CASRTGTVEAFF.

A few counts support this clone. The rearrangement joins TRBV2 to TRBJ1-4; tentative D call: TRBD1 (5 bases). From germline, CDR1 is SNHLY and CDR2 FYNNEI. V dropped 4 bases and J dropped 8 bases, with 17 bases sitting between them. The CDR3 contains 15 residues. The CDR3 here is CASSAGGPPREKLFF. The CDR3 DNA reads as TGTGCCAGCAGTGCCGGGGGTCCGCCTCGGGAAAAACTGTTTTTT. The full variable domain, its missing parts supplied by reference TRBV2 and TRBJ1-4, is EPEVTQTPSHQVTQMGQEVILRCVPISNHLYFYWYRQILGQKVEFLVSFYNNEISEKSEIFDDQFSVERPDGSNFTLKIRSTKLEDSAMYFCASSAGGPPREKLFFGSGTQLSVL.

The chain links TRBV29-1 to TRBJ2-7; TRBD2 might be the D (6 bases). This CDR3 contains 14 residues. In germline, CDR1 is SQVTM, CDR2 ANQGSEA. V lost 7 bases, J lost 0 bases, and 16 bases lay in between. CDR3 DNA: TGCAGCGCTTTACCGGGAGCCGACTCCTACGAGCAGTACTTC. The encoded protein is CSALPGADSYEQYF.

This clone was found once. V and J are TRBV2 and TRBJ1-1; tentative D call: TRBD1 (6 bases). Trimming removed 4 bases from V and 5 bases from J, with 17 bases in between. Germline CDR1 SNHLY, CDR2 FYNNEI. CDR3 length equals 15 residues. This CDR3 is CASSGGRGGRTEAFF. CDR3 sequence (DNA): TGTGCCAGCAGTGGGGGTCGAGGGGGACGGACTGAAGCTTTCTTT.

The chain couples TRBV6-6 to TRBJ2-7; 8 nucleotides line up with TRBD2. Germline values: CDR1 MNHNY, CDR2 SVGAGI (reference sequence). V lost 1 base to trimming and J lost 3 bases; unmatched junction nucleotides: 2. CDR3 length: 14 amino acids. The CDR3 here is CASSYFLAGYEQYF. The CDR3 DNA reads as TGTGCCAGCAGTTACTTCCTAGCGGGCTACGAGCAGTACTTC.

This clone occurred a few times. The chain uses TRBV6-5 and TRBJ1-3; D not resolved. The V end lost 7 bases, the J end lost 0 bases, and 13 bases lay between the germline ends. CDR1 and CDR2 from the germline V gene are MNHEY and SVGAGI. This CDR3 is built from 15 residues. The CDR3, as DNA: TGTGCCAGCACACGTACGGTTAGCTCTGGAAACACCATATATTTT. Translating it yields CASTRTVSSGNTIYF.

J is TRBJ1-4 and V is TRBV6-5, with 8 positions matching TRBD1. This CDR3 has 15 amino acids. Trimming at V came to 3 bases and at J to 8 bases, leaving 8 bases not matched to a gene. From germline, CDR1 is MNHEY and CDR2 SVGAGI. DNA of the CDR3: TGTGCCAGCAGTTATTCGGACAGGGTGGGGGAAAAACTGTTTTTT. It translates to CASSYSDRVGEKLFF.

The chain joins TRBV30 to TRBJ1-2, with unresolved D. The germline V gene encodes CDR1 GTSNPN and CDR2 SVGIG (reference sequence). V was cut by 0 bases and J by 4 bases, with 12 bases left in between. CDR3 length equals 14 residues. The CDR3 coding sequence is TGTGCCTGGAGTGTACGCAGGATTCTCTATGGCTACACCTTC. This codes for CAWSVRRILYGYTF.

The V and J genes are TRBV5-1 and TRBJ2-1; maybe TRBD2 (6 bases). With 4 bases removed from V and 4 bases from J, the gap between germline ends came to 15 bases. This CDR3 contains 15 residues. The germline gives CDR1 SGHRS, CDR2 YFSETQ. The chain's CDR3 is CASSIQAGLYNEQFF. CDR3 coding DNA: TGCGCCAGCAGCATACAGGCGGGGTTATACAATGAGCAGTTCTTC.

Turning to this clone: The sample carries other DNA sequences with the same CDR3. V usage is TRBV6-5 and J usage is TRBJ1-1; D possibly corresponds to TRBD1 (5 bases). CDR3 length: 12 amino acids. V gave up 6 bases and J gave up 0 bases, with 5 bases separating them. The germline V gene has CDR1 MNHEY and CDR2 SVGAGI. CDR3 nucleotides: TGTGCCAGCAGCAGGGTGAACACTGAAGCTTTCTTT. This encodes CASSRVNTEAFF.

The J gene is TRBJ1-1, the V gene TRBV19; D is perhaps TRBD1 (5 bases). Trimming cost V 5 bases and J 4 bases, with 11 bases left between them. Germline V gives CDR1 LNHDA, CDR2 SQIVND (reference sequence). The CDR3 is made up of 13 amino acids. CDR3 nucleotide sequence: TGTGCCAGTAGTGCCAGGGTCGGCACTGAAGCTTTCTTT. This translates into CASSARVGTEAFF.

The chain joins TRBV7-2 to TRBJ1-3; 8 positions agree with TRBD1. The V gene end was trimmed by 4 bases and the J gene end by 1 base; junction bases not matched to a gene: 6. Germline CDR1 is SGHTA and CDR2 is FQGNSA. CDR3 length equals 16 residues. CDR3 bases: TGTGCCAGCAGCTGGACAGGGAGCGTTTCTGGAAACACCATATATTTT. This gives the protein CASSWTGSVSGNTIYF.

The DNA of the CDR3 is TGTGCCAGCTCGGGACATCGGAGGGAGCAGTTCTTC. It codes for CASSGHRREQFF. The gene calls are TRBV9 and TRBJ2-1; possible D gene TRBD1, 6 bases. V gave up 7 bases and J gave up 10 bases, with 15 bases separating them. This CDR3 has 12 amino acids. Germline V CDR1 and CDR2: SGDLS, YYNGEE. Using reference TRBV9 and TRBJ2-1 for the parts outside the CDR3, the full variable domain is DSGVTQTPKHLITATGQRVTLRCSPRSGDLSVYWYQQSLDQGLQFLIQYYNGEERAKGNILERFSAQQFPDLHSELNLSSLELGDSALYFCASSGHRREQFFGPGTRLTVL.

Written as DNA, the CDR3 is TGTGCCAGCCAGAGGGTGGAGAATGGCTACACCTTC. As protein: CASQRVENGYTF. The gene calls are TRBV2 and TRBJ1-2; no clear D gene. V gave up 8 bases and J gave up 6 bases, with 13 bases separating them. The CDR3 has 12 residues. Germline values: CDR1 SNHLY, CDR2 FYNNEI.